This T cell receptor (beta chain) was recorded in a study of blood T cell repertoires in COVID-19. Study background: COVID-19 samples from acute and convalescent phases originated in the United States, Italy and Spain.

Source study methods: Amplifying reference gene primers gave estimates of nucleated cell counts. This table comes from immunoSEQ multiplex PCR, and its TCRdb copy is limited to in-frame clones, with some not included. V, J and clone size reflect that table, while D and trimming were determined from the DNA. The profile shows under 500,000 clones, 75% to 90% of them singletons. In its sample, this clone was seen once. Input material: peripheral blood. The origin of this receptor is a woman aged 25-40 years with acute or convalescent COVID-19.

CDR3 coding DNA: TGTGCCAGTAGTATATCTTATTGGCCTGAAGCTTTCTTT. The encoded protein is CASSISYWPEAFF. The chain joins TRBV19 to TRBJ1-1; D uncertain. Trimming shortened V by 2 bases and J by 6 bases, and 10 bases separated the two germline ends. CDR1 LNHDA and CDR2 SQIVND come from the germline V gene (reference sequence). There are 13 residues in the CDR3.